What follows are 21 T cell receptor beta chains derived from one specimen sequenced in a study of vaccination effects on CD4 cells after COVID-19. Sequencing followed a ViraFEST assay step that expanded antigen-specific CD4+ T cells with viral peptide pools. Cells that had been cultured for less than 13 days were the source of isolated CD4+ T cells. Negative nucleocapsid antibody tests before and after vaccination confirmed no previous SARS-CoV-2 infection. Clones were sequenced by immunoSEQ multiplex PCR, and TCRdb holds only the in-frame ones, with some missing. Of 40,000 to 50,000 clones in the sample, 70% to 85% were seen once. These TCRs' antigens remain unknown. The material sequenced was CD4+ T cells from PBMCs cultured with HCoV-NL63 spike peptides, taken before COVID-19 vaccination. The receptors originated from a human donor who received a COVID-19 vaccine.

This clone was found a few times. The chain joins TRBV7-8 to TRBJ1-2; no definite D call. V was cut by 3 bases and J by 5 bases, with 13 bases left in between. The CDR3 totals 14 residues. Looked up from germline, CDR1 is SGHVS and CDR2 is FQNEAQ. This chain's CDR3 is CASSFSTGYYGYTF. The DNA for the CDR3 is TGTGCCAGCAGCTTTTCGACCGGTTATTATGGCTACACCTTC.

The J gene is TRBJ2-2, the V gene TRBV25-1; 10 nucleotides align to TRBD2. From germline, CDR1 is MGHDK and CDR2 SYGVNS. The CDR3 extends over 16 amino acids. Losses at the gene ends were 5 bases for V and 3 bases for J; bases not matched to a gene: 6. In DNA, the CDR3 is TGTGCCAGCAGTACTAGCGGGGCGCCAGACACCGGGGAGCTGTTTTTT. Its protein is CASSTSGAPDTGELFF.

This clone came up once. The chain recombines TRBV2 with TRBJ1-5, with D perhaps matching TRBD1 (5 bases). Germline V gives CDR1 SNHLY, CDR2 FYNNEI. This CDR3 is 14 amino acids long. V was trimmed by 6 bases and J by 0 bases, leaving 9 bases between them. The CDR3 coding sequence is TGTGCCAGCAGCTGGACAAATAGCAATCAGCCCCAGCATTTT. Residues: CASSWTNSNQPQHF.

The chain recombines TRBV19 with TRBJ1-5; 8 bases line up with TRBD1. Germline CDR1 is LNHDA and CDR2 is SQIVND (reference sequence). The trim removed 4 bases at V and 9 bases at J, leaving 8 bases unmatched. CDR3 length equals 14 residues. CDR3 amino acids: CASSSGTGGGPQHF. The CDR3 region has the DNA TGTGCCAGTAGTAGCGGGACAGGAGGAGGGCCCCAGCATTTT.

This chain uses TRBV21-1 with TRBJ2-2; the D segment call TRBD2 is taken from the table without a DNA check. TRBV21-1 is tagged as a pseudogene. The CDR3 consists of 14 residues. The CDR3 protein is CASSDSGGTGELFF. DNA for the CDR3: TGTGCCAGCAGCGATAGCGGGGGGACAGGGGAGCTGTTTTTT.

This chain links TRBV6-5 with TRBJ1-4; D call uncertain. The CDR3 covers 14 residues. V lost 6 bases and J 8 bases, leaving 16 bases between the germline ends. Germline V gene data show CDR1 as MNHEY and CDR2 as SVGAGI. The CDR3 protein is CASSANAGGEKLFF. The CDR3 DNA follows: TGTGCCAGCAGCGCCAACGCGGGAGGGGAAAAACTGTTTTTT.

J is TRBJ2-2 and V is TRBV5-1, with 10 nucleotides matching TRBD2. The CDR3 is 16 amino acids. CDR1 SGHRS and CDR2 YFSETQ come from the germline V gene. V lost 0 bases and J lost 1; bases outside the gene matches: 0. The CDR3 spells CASSLVAGGNTGELFF. The CDR3 DNA reads as TGCGCCAGCAGCTTGGTAGCGGGGGGGAACACCGGGGAGCTGTTTTTT.

The chain uses TRBV19 and TRBJ1-2; 9 bases line up with TRBD1. The V gene end was trimmed by 3 bases and the J gene end by 3 bases; junction bases not matched to a gene: 8. The CDR3 extends over 16 amino acids. The germline gives CDR1 LNHDA, CDR2 SQIVND (reference sequence). The CDR3 DNA sequence: TGTGCCAGTAGTATTCTCGGCACAGGGGGCGACTATGGCTACACCTTC. Protein: CASSILGTGGDYGYTF.

The rearrangement links TRBV3-1 (or the pseudogene TRBV3-2) to TRBJ1-4; 7 bases fit TRBD1. Germline V gene data show CDR1 as LGHDT and CDR2 as YNNKEL (reference sequence). This CDR3 has 15 residues. The V gene end was trimmed by 4 bases and the J gene end by 7 bases; junction bases not matched to a gene: 9. CDR3 in amino acids: CASSPTGVQAEKLFF. In DNA, the CDR3 is TGTGCCAGCAGCCCTACAGGGGTCCAGGCTGAAAAACTGTTTTTT.

This clone occurred a few times. V gene TRBV5-1 combines with J gene TRBJ1-4; D is perhaps TRBD1 (6 bases). V was cut by 0 bases and J by 0 bases, with 9 bases left in between. Germline lookup yields CDR1 SGHRS and CDR2 YFSETQ. The CDR3 runs to 16 residues. CDR3 amino acids: CASSLVGDTTNEKLFF. CDR3 in DNA: TGCGCCAGCAGCTTGGTTGGGGACACAACTAATGAAAAACTGTTTTTT.

V usage is TRBV7-2 and J usage is TRBJ2-7; no clear D gene. The CDR3 is made up of 13 amino acids. Germline assignment: CDR1 SGHTA and CDR2 FQGNSA. Trimming shortened V by 2 bases and J by 2 bases, and 7 bases separated the two germline ends. This chain's CDR3 is CASSLNPPYEQYV. The CDR3 DNA follows: TGTGCCAGCAGCTTAAATCCACCCTACGAGCAGTACGTC.

This sequence joins TRBV9 and TRBJ1-6; TRBD1 matches at 7 bases. Per the germline V gene, CDR1 is SGDLS and CDR2 is YYNGEE. The CDR3 is 16 residues long. V shed 3 bases and J 5 bases; nucleotides not matched to a gene: 8. The CDR3 spells CASSASRDSNNSPLHF. Here the CDR3 DNA reads TGTGCCAGCAGCGCCAGCCGGGACAGCAATAATTCACCCCTCCACTTT.

This clone occurred a few times. The chain has TRBV5-1 and TRBJ2-1; a weak D match, TRBD2 (6 bases). The CDR3 consists of 12 residues. V was shortened by 10 bases and J by 4 bases, with 12 bases between the two germline ends. Germline V gene lookup returns CDR1 SGHRS and CDR2 YFSETQ. The CDR3 DNA reads as TGCGCCTGCGGAGGGGAGTACAATGAGCAGTTCTTC. It yields the protein CACGGEYNEQFF.

This clone was found a few times. The chain has TRBV28 and TRBJ1-2, with D unresolved. V was shortened by 6 bases and J by 3 bases, with 11 bases between the two germline ends. The CDR3 is 13 amino acids. Germline CDR1 and CDR2: MDHEN and SYDVKM. The CDR3 DNA sequence: TGTGCCAGCAGCAAGCAGACGGACTATGGCTACACCTTC. Translated: CASSKQTDYGYTF.

The rearrangement joins TRBV6-5 to TRBJ1-4, with D unresolved. V was trimmed by 10 bases and J by 5 bases, leaving 14 bases between them. The CDR3 extends over 13 amino acids. Germline V gives CDR1 MNHEY, CDR2 SVGAGI. DNA for the CDR3: TGTGCCATCTCCGGGTCCAAAAATGAAAAACTGTTTTTT. Translating gives CAISGSKNEKLFF.

This chain joins TRBV5-5 and TRBJ1-4, with D perhaps TRBD1 (5 bases). Germline V gene sequence: CDR1 SGHKS, CDR2 YYEKEE (reference sequence). Trimming took off 5 bases at V and 5 bases at J, with 13 bases between the two ends. This CDR3 has 14 residues. CDR3 coding DNA: TGTGCCAGCAGGTGGTTCCAGGGAAATGAAAAACTGTTTTTT. Residues: CASRWFQGNEKLFF.

The chain joins TRBV28 to TRBJ1-5; a possible D gene is TRBD1 (5 bases). The CDR3 consists of 16 residues. In germline, CDR1 is MDHEN, CDR2 SYDVKM. The V end was cut by 4 bases, the J end by 6 bases, with 19 bases between. CDR3 sequence (DNA): TGTGCCAGCAGTTCCCTACTCGGGGGGTCCGGTCAGCCCCAGCATTTT. Amino acid sequence: CASSSLLGGSGQPQHF.

This clone showed up just a few times. The V call is TRBV30, the J call TRBJ1-3, with unresolved D. Germline V gives CDR1 GTSNPN, CDR2 SVGIG (reference sequence). The CDR3 contains 13 residues. The V and J ends lost 3 bases and 3 bases respectively, with 9 bases between them. Here the CDR3 reads CAWRIQNGNTIYF. The CDR3 nucleotides read TGTGCCTGGAGGATCCAAAATGGAAACACCATATATTTT.

V and J are TRBV19 and TRBJ1-5; 9 bases map to TRBD1. With V trimmed by 3 bases and J by 4 bases, 7 bases remained unmatched. The CDR3 runs 16 residues. Germline values: CDR1 LNHDA, CDR2 SQIVND (reference sequence). The CDR3 DNA is TGTGCCAGTAGTATGTACTACGACAGGGGGAATCAGCCCCAGCATTTT. Its protein is CASSMYYDRGNQPQHF.

This chain uses TRBV5-1 with TRBJ2-5; D not resolved. The CDR3 extends over 13 amino acids. Germline CDR1 SGHRS, CDR2 YFSETQ. Trimming removed 0 bases at V and 1 base at J, with 4 bases between. This CDR3 reads CASSLGGQETQYF. CDR3 sequence (DNA): TGCGCCAGCAGCTTGGGGGGCCAAGAGACCCAGTACTTC.

This clone has only a few counts. CDR3 sequence reads: CASSEQGITEAFF. CDR3 DNA sequence: TGTGCCAGCAGTGAACAGGGCATCACTGAAGCTTTCTTT. The chain has TRBV2 and TRBJ1-1, with D maybe TRBD1 (5 bases). Germline assignment: CDR1 SNHLY and CDR2 FYNNEI. The length of the CDR3 is 13 residues. Trimming removed 2 bases at V and 4 bases at J, with 8 bases between.